The rows below give T cell receptor beta chains drawn from one sample of a study of response to subunit inactivated influenza vaccine. TCRdb reprocessed the RT-PCR reads with MiXCR, giving one entry per CDR3 protein. The sample holds about 570,000 distinct CDR3 sequences, around 11% seen once. These data also formed part of another study, on T cells expressing NK-cell markers.

The sequences come from PBMCs from blood, collected on the day of vaccination. Source of these receptors: a man aged 50-59 years who received an inactivated influenza vaccine. CDR3s include the opening cysteine and the closing phenylalanine or tryptophan. D genes are given only for firm matches. Size values are once, few and many counts, or a class for expanded clones, and some rows have none.

clone_size | d_call | j_call | v_call | cdr3_nt | cdr3_aa
few | TRBD2 | TRBJ2-3 | TRBV9 | TGTGCCAGCAGCCTAGATGCGGGAGGCACAGATACGCAGTATTTT | CASSLDAGGTDTQYF
few | TRBD1 | TRBJ2-2 | TRBV18 | TGTGCCAGCTCACCAGTGACAGTGACAGGGTCGAACACCGGGGAGCTGTTTTTT | CASSPVTVTGSNTGELFF
NA | TRBD2 | TRBJ2-7 | TRBV10-3 | TGTGCCATCAGTGCCGGGACTAGCGGGGGACCCAAATACGAGCAGTACTTC | CAISAGTSGGPKYEQYF
many | NA | TRBJ2-5 | TRBV7-9 | TGTGCCAGCAGCTCTGGGTTCGGGACCCAGTACTTC | CASSSGFGTQYF
NA | NA | TRBJ2-7 | TRBV7-6 | TGTGCCAGCAGCTTAGTCCTCGGCGAGCAGTACTTC | CASSLVLGEQYF
many | NA | TRBJ1-2 | TRBV19 | TGTGCCAGTACCCCAGGGGCAATCTATGGCTACACCTTC | CASTPGAIYGYTF
NA | NA | TRBJ2-4 | TRBV12-3/TRBV12-4 | TGTGCCAGCAGTTTAGACCAGGTGGCCATTCAGTACTTC | CASSLDQVAIQYF
NA | TRBD1 | TRBJ2-3 | TRBV2 | TGTGCCAGCAGTGGGGGACAGCCAGATACGCAGTATTTT | CASSGGQPDTQYF
many | TRBD1 | TRBJ2-3 | TRBV29-1 | TGCAGCGTGACCGCACAGGGGTCCTTTACAGATACGCAGTATTTT | CSVTAQGSFTDTQYF
few | NA | TRBJ2-3 | TRBV5-1 | TGCGCCAGCAGCTTGGTGGGTTGGGGCGTGGACGCAACAGATACGCAGTATTTT | CASSLVGWGVDATDTQYF
NA | NA | TRBJ1-2 | TRBV30 | TGTGCCTGGAGTTTTTCCCCGCCCAGGGTCTATGGCTACACCTTC | CAWSFSPPRVYGYTF
many | NA | TRBJ2-1 | TRBV27 | TGTGCCAGCAGTTTAACCTCGCCGGCTAGCACCCGATACAATGAGCAGTTCTTC | CASSLTSPASTRYNEQFF
few | NA | TRBJ2-2 | TRBV19 | TGTGCCAGTAGTATTTCGGAGGGATTACCCGGGGAGCTGTTTTTT | CASSISEGLPGELFF
few | NA | TRBJ2-7 | TRBV4-3 | TGCGCCAGCAGCCAAGGTCTGGCACAACCCTACGAGCAGTACTTC | CASSQGLAQPYEQYF
NA | NA | TRBJ1-2 | TRBV3-1 | TGTGCCAGCAGCCAAGGCCGGCGGGGGCGAACCTTC | CASSQGRRGRTF
NA | TRBD2 | TRBJ2-1 | TRBV7-2 | TGTGCCAGCAGTCAGCGGGAGAGGAATGAGCAGTTCTTC | CASSQRERNEQFF
NA | NA | TRBJ1-2 | TRBV3-1 | TGTGCCAGCAGGGGCCTAGGGACTAACTATGGCTACACCTTC | CASRGLGTNYGYTF
many | TRBD1 | TRBJ1-6 | TRBV12-3/TRBV12-4 | TGTGCCAGCAGTTTGGCGAGGGGGCATCGTCGTAATTCACCCCTCCACTTT | CASSLARGHRRNSPLHF
NA | TRBD2 | TRBJ2-7 | TRBV3-1 | TGTGCCAGCAGCCATGGACTAGCGGGAGGGCCCTTAGCCTACGAGCAGTACTTC | CASSHGLAGGPLAYEQYF
NA | TRBD1 | TRBJ1-2 | TRBV7-2 | TGTGCCAGCAGCGCCTCTCCAAACAGGGGATATGGCTACACCTTC | CASSASPNRGYGYTF
NA | TRBD1 | TRBJ2-1 | TRBV20-1 | TGCAGTGCTAGAGATCGGCCGGGACAGCCCGTTGCCTACAATGAGCAGTTCTTC | CSARDRPGQPVAYNEQFF
few | TRBD1 | TRBJ2-2 | TRBV9 | TGTGCCAGCAGCGGCGACAGGGCGACGAGGGGGGAGCTGTTTTTT | CASSGDRATRGELFF
NA | NA | TRBJ2-5 | TRBV5-1 | TGCGCCAGCAGCTCGAGCCAAGGACTACAAGAGACCCAGTACTTC | CASSSSQGLQETQYF
many | NA | TRBJ2-5 | TRBV20-1 | TGCAGTGCGCATAGGGAAACGGAGACCCAGTACTTC | CSAHRETETQYF
NA | TRBD2 | TRBJ2-5 | TRBV5-1 | TGCGCCAGCAGCCTCGGACTAGTCCCCCAAGAGACCCAGTACTTC | CASSLGLVPQETQYF
NA | TRBD1 | TRBJ1-1 | TRBV11-2 | TGTGCCAGCAGCGTTTCTACAGGGGCGCGGGGAGCTTTCTTT | CASSVSTGARGAFF
few | NA | TRBJ2-1 | TRBV12-3/TRBV12-4 | TGTGCCAGCAGTACCGAGGGTAGGTGGAATGAGCAGTTCTTC | CASSTEGRWNEQFF
NA | NA | TRBJ2-2 | TRBV29-1 | TGCAGCGTTGCAGATCGGAGAGACACCGGGGAGCTGTTTTTT | CSVADRRDTGELFF
NA | TRBD1 | TRBJ2-1 | TRBV20-1 | TGCAGTGCTAAGCGGGACAGGGACTCGGGTGAGCAGTTCTTC | CSAKRDRDSGEQFF
few | TRBD1 | TRBJ2-2 | TRBV24-1 | TGTGCCACCAGTGTTTCGACAGGGGGCATAACCGGGGAGCTGTTTTTT | CATSVSTGGITGELFF
NA | NA | TRBJ2-1 | TRBV29-1 | TGCAGCGTCCTTATCGTTCGGGGTGGAGACAATGAGCAGTTCTTC | CSVLIVRGGDNEQFF
few | NA | TRBJ2-7 | TRBV6-2/TRBV6-3 | TGTGCCAGCAGTTGGGACCAAAGTACCTTCTCCTACGAGCAGTACTTC | CASSWDQSTFSYEQYF
NA | NA | TRBJ2-6 | TRBV14 | TGTGCCAGCAGCCGAGGCCGGACATTCGGCGCCTCTGGGGCCAACGTCCTGACTTTC | CASSRGRTFGASGANVLTF
NA | NA | TRBJ2-5 | TRBV24-1 | TGTGCCACCAGTGATTTGGGTCCTTTCGGAGAGACCCAGTACTTC | CATSDLGPFGETQYF
NA | TRBD2 | TRBJ2-1 | TRBV5-6 | TGTGCCAGCAGCTTGGTTCCTAGCGGGGCAATCGATGAGCAGTTCTTC | CASSLVPSGAIDEQFF
NA | TRBD2 | TRBJ2-1 | TRBV11-2 | TGTGCCAGCAGCTTAGGAGCCACTGGGGGGGCCTACAATGAGCAGTTCTTC | CASSLGATGGAYNEQFF
NA | TRBD1 | TRBJ2-1 | TRBV2 | TGTGCCAGCAGTGAATTTGGGACAGGGGGGAACCAGCAGTTCTTC | CASSEFGTGGNQQFF
NA | TRBD1 | TRBJ2-7 | TRBV20-1 | TGCAGTGCTTGGGACAGCGAGCAGTACTTC | CSAWDSEQYF
few | NA | TRBJ1-2 | TRBV4-3 | TGCGCCAGCAGCCACCAAAGCGTTAAGCATGATGGCTACACCTTC | CASSHQSVKHDGYTF
few | TRBD2 | TRBJ2-7 | TRBV5-6 | TGTGCCAGCAGCTACAGGACTAGCGGGACGACGAGCTACGAGCAGTACTTC | CASSYRTSGTTSYEQYF
NA | TRBD1 | TRBJ1-6 | TRBV4-2 | TGTGCCAGCAGCCAAGACCAGACAGGGCTCAATTCACCCCTCCACTTT | CASSQDQTGLNSPLHF
few | NA | TRBJ2-3 | TRBV5-4 | TGTGCCAGCAGCTTGGCTTTGGGGAACACAGATACGCAGTATTTT | CASSLALGNTDTQYF
NA | NA | TRBJ2-7 | TRBV20-1 | TGCAGTGGAGCGGACAGCGGCCGGTCGTCCTTCTACGAGCAGTACTTC | CSGADSGRSSFYEQYF
NA | NA | TRBJ2-1 | TRBV10-3 | TGTGCCATCAGTGAGTCGGTCCAGGCCAGCTCCTACAATGAGCAGTTCTTC | CAISESVQASSYNEQFF
NA | TRBD1 | TRBJ2-3 | TRBV5-1 | TGCGCCAGCAGCACCCCTGACAGGGTAAACACAGATACGCAGTATTTT | CASSTPDRVNTDTQYF
NA | TRBD2 | TRBJ2-7 | TRBV5-6 | TGTGCCAGCAGCTTGTGGGCCCTAAAGCGGGGGGGCCTCGAGCAGTACTTC | CASSLWALKRGGLEQYF
many | TRBD1 | TRBJ2-7 | TRBV12-3/TRBV12-4 | TGTGCCAGCAGATCCCAGGGGGCGCGTGGTGAGCAGTACTTC | CASRSQGARGEQYF
few | NA | TRBJ2-5 | TRBV28 | TGTGCCAGCAGTTTATTCGGCGCTAAGCGGCAAGAGACCCAGTACTTC | CASSLFGAKRQETQYF
many | NA | TRBJ1-3 | TRBV12-3/TRBV12-4 | TGTGCCAGCAGCCTAGGGGAAAACACCATATATTTT | CASSLGENTIYF
NA | NA | TRBJ2-3 | TRBV2 | TGTGCCAGCAGGCAGGACGGACCCACAGATACGCAGTATTTT | CASRQDGPTDTQYF
many | TRBD1 | TRBJ2-1 | TRBV7-9 | TGTGCCAGCAGCCCTTGGGGACAGGGCCAAAATGAGCAGTTCTTC | CASSPWGQGQNEQFF
NA | NA | TRBJ1-2 | TRBV7-8 | TGTGCCAGCAGACCTGGACAGTCTAACTATGGCTACACCTTC | CASRPGQSNYGYTF
few | TRBD1 | TRBJ2-7 | TRBV28 | TGTGCCAGCAGGACCCTCTTAAAGGACAGGGAAACGAAGCAGTACTTC | CASRTLLKDRETKQYF
few | NA | TRBJ2-5 | TRBV7-2 | TGTGCCAGCAGCTTAGGGAGGGTAGTCCAAGAGACCCAGTACTTC | CASSLGRVVQETQYF
many | NA | TRBJ1-2 | TRBV6-1 | TGTGCCAGCAGTGAATCCAGGGTCGCTGGCTACACCTTC | CASSESRVAGYTF
NA | TRBD1 | TRBJ2-1 | TRBV7-2 | TGTGCCAGCAGCTTAACAGCAGGGGGCTCTCTTGAGCAGTTCTTC | CASSLTAGGSLEQFF
NA | TRBD1 | TRBJ1-4 | TRBV5-5 | TGTGCCAGCACCAAAGGGGGGACAGGGGGCGAAAAACTGTTTTTT | CASTKGGTGGEKLFF